This TCR beta chain originates from a study of T cell responses to AZD1222 COVID-19 vaccine. Study at large: Doses given second, at about 4 or about 12 weeks, were pooled.

Note on this clone: Its antigen is still unknown.

This CDR3 is 17 amino acids long. V lost 0 bases, J lost 2 bases, and 4 bases stayed unmatched. The germline V gene encodes CDR1 SGDLS and CDR2 YYNGEE. Study conclusions and caveats: The sample set comprised mostly white British donors with more females, and clonal diversity was possibly underestimated. Nearly half of spike-specific TCRs reportedly target unmutated variant regions. At 160-218 and 743-854, vaccine-associated CD4 TCRs were dominant, and they spanned spike.

Produced via immunoSEQ multiplex PCR; TCRdb's table is partial and in-frame only. This sample yields approximately 140,000 clones, of which roughly 87% are seen a single time; 4.5% to 6.5% belongs to the top ten. This specimen consisted of peripheral blood, obtained on day 0 of AZD1222 vaccination. This receptor was taken from an adult in good health. The rearrangement joins TRBV9 to TRBJ2-1; 11 nucleotides agree with TRBD2. CDR3 nucleotide sequence: TGTGCCAGCAGCGTAGGGCTAGCGGGAGGCACCTACAATGAGCAGTTCTTC. This encodes CASSVGLAGGTYNEQFF.